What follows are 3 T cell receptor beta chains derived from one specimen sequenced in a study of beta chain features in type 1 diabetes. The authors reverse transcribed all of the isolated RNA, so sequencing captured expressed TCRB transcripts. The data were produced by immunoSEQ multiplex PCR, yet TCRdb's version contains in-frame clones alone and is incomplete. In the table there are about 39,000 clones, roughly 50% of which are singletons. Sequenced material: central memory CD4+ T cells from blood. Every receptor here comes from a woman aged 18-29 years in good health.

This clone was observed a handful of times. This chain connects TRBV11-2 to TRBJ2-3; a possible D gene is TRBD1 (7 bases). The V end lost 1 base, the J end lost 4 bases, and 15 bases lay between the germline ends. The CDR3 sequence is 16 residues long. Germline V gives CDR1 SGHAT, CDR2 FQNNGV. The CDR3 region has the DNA TGTGCCAGCAGCTTAGCAGGGGGGAGCGGCCCAGATACGCAGTATTTT. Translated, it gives CASSLAGGSGPDTQYF.

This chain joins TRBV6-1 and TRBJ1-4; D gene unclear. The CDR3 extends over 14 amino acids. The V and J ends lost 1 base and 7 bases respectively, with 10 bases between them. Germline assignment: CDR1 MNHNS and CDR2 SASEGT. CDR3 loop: CASSEGTGAEKLFF. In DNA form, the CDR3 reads TGTGCCAGCAGTGAAGGGACTGGAGCTGAAAAACTGTTTTTT.

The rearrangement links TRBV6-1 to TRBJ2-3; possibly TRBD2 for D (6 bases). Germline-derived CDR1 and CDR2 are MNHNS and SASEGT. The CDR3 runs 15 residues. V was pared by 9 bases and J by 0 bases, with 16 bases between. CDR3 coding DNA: TGTGCCAGTCAACTTGGACTATCTAGCACAGATACGCAGTATTTT. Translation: CASQLGLSSTDTQYF.